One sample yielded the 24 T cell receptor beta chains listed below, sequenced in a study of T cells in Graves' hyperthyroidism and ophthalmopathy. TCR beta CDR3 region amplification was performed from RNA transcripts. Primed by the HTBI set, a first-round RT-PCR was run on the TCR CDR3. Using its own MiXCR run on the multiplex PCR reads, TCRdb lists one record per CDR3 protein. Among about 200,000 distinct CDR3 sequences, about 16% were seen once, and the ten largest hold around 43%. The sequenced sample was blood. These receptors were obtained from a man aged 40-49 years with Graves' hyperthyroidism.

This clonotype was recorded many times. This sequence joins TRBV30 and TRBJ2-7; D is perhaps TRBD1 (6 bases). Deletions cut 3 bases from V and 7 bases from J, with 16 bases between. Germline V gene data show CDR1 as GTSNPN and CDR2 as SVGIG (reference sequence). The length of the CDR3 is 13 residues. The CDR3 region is CAWSQYMRGEQYF. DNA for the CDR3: TGTGCCTGGAGCCAGTACATGAGGGGGGAGCAGTACTTC.

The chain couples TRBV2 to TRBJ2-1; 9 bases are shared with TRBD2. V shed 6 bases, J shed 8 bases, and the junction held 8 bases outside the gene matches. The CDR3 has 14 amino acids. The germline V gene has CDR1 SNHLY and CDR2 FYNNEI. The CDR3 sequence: CASSQLAGVYEQFF. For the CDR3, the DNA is TGTGCCAGCAGCCAACTAGCGGGCGTATATGAGCAGTTCTTC.

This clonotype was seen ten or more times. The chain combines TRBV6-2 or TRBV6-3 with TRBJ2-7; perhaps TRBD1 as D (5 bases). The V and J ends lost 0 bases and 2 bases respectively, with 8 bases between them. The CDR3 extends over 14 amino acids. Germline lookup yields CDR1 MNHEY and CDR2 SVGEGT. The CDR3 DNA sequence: TGTGCCAGCAGTTACTCCAGGACACCCTACGAGCAGTACTTC. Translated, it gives CASSYSRTPYEQYF.

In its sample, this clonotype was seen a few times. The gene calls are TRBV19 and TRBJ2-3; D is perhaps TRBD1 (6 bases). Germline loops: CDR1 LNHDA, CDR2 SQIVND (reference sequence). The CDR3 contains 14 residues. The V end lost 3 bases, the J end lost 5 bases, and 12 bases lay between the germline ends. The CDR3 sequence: CASSILGGIDTQYF. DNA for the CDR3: TGTGCCAGTAGTATCCTAGGGGGTATAGATACGCAGTATTTT. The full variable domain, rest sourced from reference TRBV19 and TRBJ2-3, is DGGITQSPKYLFRKEGQNVTLSCEQNLNHDAMYWYRQDPGQGLRLIYYSQIVNDFQKGDIAEGYSVSREKKESFPLTVTSAQKNPTAFYLCASSILGGIDTQYFGPGTRLTVL.

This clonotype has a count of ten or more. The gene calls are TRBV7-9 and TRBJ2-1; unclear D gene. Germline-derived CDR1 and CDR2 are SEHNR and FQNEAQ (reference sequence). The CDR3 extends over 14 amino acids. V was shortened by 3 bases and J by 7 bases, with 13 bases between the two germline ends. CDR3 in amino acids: CASSFFLVGNEQFF. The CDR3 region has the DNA TGTGCCAGCAGCTTCTTCTTGGTTGGGAATGAGCAGTTCTTC.

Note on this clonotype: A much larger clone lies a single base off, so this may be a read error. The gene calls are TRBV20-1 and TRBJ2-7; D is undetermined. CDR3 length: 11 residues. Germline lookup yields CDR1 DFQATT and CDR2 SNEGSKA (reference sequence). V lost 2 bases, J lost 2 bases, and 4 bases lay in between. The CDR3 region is CSARFPYEQYF. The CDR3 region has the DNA TGCAGTGCTAGATTCCCCTACGAGCAGTACTTC.

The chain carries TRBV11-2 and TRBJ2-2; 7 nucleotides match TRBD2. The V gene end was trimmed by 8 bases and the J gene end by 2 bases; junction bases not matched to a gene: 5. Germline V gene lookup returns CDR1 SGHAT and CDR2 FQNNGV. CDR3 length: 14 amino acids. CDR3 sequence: CASPTSENTGELFF. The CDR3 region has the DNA TGTGCCAGCCCCACTAGCGAAAACACCGGGGAGCTGTTTTTT.

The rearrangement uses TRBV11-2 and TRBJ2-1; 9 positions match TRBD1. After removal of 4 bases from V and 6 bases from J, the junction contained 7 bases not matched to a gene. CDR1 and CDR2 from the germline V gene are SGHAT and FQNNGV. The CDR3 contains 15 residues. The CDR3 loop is CASSSRDRESNEQFF. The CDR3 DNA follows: TGTGCCAGCAGCTCCCGGGACAGGGAGTCCAATGAGCAGTTCTTC.

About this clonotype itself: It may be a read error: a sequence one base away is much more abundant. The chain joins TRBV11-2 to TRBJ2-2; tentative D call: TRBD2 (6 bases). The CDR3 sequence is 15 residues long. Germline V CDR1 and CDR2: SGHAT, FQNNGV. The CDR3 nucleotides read TGCGCCGGCAGCCAATCCCTCGGAGGGGCCGGGGAGCTGTTTTTT. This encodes CAGSQSLGGAGELFF.

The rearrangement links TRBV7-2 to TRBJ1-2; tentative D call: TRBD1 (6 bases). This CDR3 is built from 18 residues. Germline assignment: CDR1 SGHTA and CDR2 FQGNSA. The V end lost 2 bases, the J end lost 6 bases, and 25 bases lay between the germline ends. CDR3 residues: CASSLRLTGTILRNGYTF. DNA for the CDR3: TGTGCCAGCAGCTTACGTTTGACAGGTACCATACTGAGAAATGGCTACACCTTC.

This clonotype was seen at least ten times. The CDR3 region is CASSQGSDTQYF. The CDR3 nucleotides read TGCGCCAGCAGCCAAGGATCAGATACGCAGTATTTT. J is TRBJ2-3 and V is TRBV4-3; D remains unclear. Germline CDR1 reads LGHNA; CDR2 reads YSLEER. The CDR3 covers 12 residues. The V end lost 1 base, the J end lost 4 bases, and 3 bases lay between the germline ends.

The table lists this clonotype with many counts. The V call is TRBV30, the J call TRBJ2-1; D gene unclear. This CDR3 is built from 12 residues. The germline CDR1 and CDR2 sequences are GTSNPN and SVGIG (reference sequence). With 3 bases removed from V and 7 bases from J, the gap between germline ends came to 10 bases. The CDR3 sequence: CAWRGSRNEQFF. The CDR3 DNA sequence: TGTGCCTGGAGAGGGTCACGTAATGAGCAGTTCTTC.

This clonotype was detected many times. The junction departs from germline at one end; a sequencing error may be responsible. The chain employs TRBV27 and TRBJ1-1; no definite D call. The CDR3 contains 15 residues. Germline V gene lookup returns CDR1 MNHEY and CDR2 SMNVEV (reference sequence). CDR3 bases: TGTGCCAGCAGTTTATTAGGGATGGTGAACGCTGAAGCTTTCTTT. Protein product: CASSLLGMVNAEAFF.

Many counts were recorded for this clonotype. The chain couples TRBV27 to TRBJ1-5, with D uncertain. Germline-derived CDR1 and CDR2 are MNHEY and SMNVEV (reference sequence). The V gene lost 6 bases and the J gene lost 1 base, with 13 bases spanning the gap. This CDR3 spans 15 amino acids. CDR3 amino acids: CASRDNPLSNQPQHF. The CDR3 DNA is TGTGCCAGCAGGGATAATCCACTAAGCAATCAGCCCCAGCATTTT.

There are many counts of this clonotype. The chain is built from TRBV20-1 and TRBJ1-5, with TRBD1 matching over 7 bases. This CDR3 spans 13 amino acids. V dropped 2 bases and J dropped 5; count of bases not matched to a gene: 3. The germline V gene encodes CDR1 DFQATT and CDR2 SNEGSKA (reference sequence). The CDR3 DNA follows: TGCAGTGCTAGACAGGGGGTTGATCAGCCCCAGCATTTT. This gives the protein CSARQGVDQPQHF.

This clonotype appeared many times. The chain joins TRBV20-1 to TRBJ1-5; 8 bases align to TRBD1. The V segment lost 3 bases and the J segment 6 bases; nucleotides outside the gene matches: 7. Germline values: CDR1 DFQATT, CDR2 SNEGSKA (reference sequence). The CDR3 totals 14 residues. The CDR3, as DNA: TGCAGTGCTAGTCGGGGACAGGTTGGTCAGCCCCAGCATTTT. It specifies CSASRGQVGQPQHF.

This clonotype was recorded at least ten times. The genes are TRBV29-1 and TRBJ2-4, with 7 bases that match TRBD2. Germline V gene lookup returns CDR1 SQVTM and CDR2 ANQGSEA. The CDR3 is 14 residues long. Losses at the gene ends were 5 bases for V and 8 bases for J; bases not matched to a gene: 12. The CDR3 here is CSVRTDLRGDIQYF. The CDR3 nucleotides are TGCAGCGTTCGGACGGACCTCCGGGGGGACATTCAGTACTTC.

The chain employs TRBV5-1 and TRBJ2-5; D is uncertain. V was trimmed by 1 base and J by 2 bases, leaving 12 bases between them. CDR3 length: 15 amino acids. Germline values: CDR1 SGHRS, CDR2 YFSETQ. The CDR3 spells CASSLILSPQETQYF. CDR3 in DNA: TGCGCCAGCAGCTTGATTCTATCCCCACAAGAGACCCAGTACTTC.

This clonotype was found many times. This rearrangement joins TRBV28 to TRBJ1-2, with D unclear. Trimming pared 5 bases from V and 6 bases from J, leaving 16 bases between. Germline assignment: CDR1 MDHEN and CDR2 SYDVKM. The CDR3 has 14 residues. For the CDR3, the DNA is TGTGCCAGCAGTCTCCGCGCGGGAGGGAATGGCTACACCTTC. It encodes CASSLRAGGNGYTF.

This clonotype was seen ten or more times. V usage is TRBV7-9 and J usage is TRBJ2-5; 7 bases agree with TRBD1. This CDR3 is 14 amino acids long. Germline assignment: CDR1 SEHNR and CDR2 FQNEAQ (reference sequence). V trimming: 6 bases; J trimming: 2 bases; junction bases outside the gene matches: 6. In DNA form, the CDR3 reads TGTGCCAGCAGATTCGGGACAGCGCAAGAGACCCAGTACTTC. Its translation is CASRFGTAQETQYF.

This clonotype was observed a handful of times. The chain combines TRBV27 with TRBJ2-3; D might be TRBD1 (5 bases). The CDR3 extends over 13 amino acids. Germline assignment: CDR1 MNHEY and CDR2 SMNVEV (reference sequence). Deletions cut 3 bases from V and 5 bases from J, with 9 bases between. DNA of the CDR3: TGTGCCAGCAGTTTGTTCAGGGAAGATACGCAGTATTTT. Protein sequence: CASSLFREDTQYF.

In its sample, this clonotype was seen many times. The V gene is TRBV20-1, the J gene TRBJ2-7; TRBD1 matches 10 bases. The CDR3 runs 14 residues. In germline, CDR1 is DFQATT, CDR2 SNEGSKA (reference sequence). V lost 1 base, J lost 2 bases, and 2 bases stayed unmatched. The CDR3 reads CSARAGTGAYEQYF. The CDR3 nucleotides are TGCAGTGCTAGAGCCGGGACAGGGGCCTACGAGCAGTACTTC.

The CDR3, as DNA: TGTGCCAGCTCACGAACAGGGTTGGAGACCCAGTACTTC. This codes for CASSRTGLETQYF. The chain employs TRBV18 and TRBJ2-5; D perhaps matches TRBD1 (6 bases). Trimming left V 4 bases short and J 5 bases short, with 11 bases between. This CDR3 has 13 amino acids. Germline CDR1 reads KGHSH; CDR2 reads LQKENI.

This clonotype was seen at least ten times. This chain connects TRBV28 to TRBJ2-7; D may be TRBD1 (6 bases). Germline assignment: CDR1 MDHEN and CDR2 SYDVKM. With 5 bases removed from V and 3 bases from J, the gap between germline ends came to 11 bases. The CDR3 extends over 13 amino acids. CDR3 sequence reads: CASSTGQNYEQYF. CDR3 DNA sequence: TGTGCCAGCAGTACCGGACAGAACTACGAGCAGTACTTC.